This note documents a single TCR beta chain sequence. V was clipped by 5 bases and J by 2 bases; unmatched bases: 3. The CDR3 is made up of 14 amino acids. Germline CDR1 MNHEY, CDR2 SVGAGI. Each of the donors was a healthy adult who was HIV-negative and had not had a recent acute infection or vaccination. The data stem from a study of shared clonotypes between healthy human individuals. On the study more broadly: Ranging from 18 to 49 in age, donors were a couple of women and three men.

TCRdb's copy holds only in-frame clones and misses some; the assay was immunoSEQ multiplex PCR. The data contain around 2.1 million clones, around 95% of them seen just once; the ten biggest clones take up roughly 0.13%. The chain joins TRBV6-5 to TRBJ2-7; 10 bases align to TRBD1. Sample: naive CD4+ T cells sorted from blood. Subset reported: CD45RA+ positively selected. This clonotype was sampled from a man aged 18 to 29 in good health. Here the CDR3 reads CASSTGTGAYEQYF. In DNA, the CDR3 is TGTGCCAGCAGTACCGGGACAGGGGCCTACGAGCAGTACTTC.